Each of the 3 T cell receptor beta chains below was sequenced from the same sample in a study of OX40 agonist ivuxolimab in advanced cancers. Here immunoSEQ multiplex PCR was the method, and the copy in TCRdb shows in-frame clones only, minus some. The sample has under 100,000 clones; about 91% are singletons. The sample here was CD4+ or CD8+ T cells sorted from blood, taken in a trial of the OX40 agonist ivuxolimab. The receptor set was obtained from an adult with an advanced solid tumor such as melanoma, head and neck, liver or kidney cancer.

The rearrangement links TRBV5-4 to TRBJ2-7; tentative D call: TRBD2 (6 bases). The CDR3 is 14 amino acids. V was trimmed by 3 bases and J by 10 bases, leaving 20 bases between them. Germline CDR1 reads SGHNT; CDR2 reads YYREEE (reference sequence). CDR3 in amino acids: CASSSGLPATLQYF. In nucleotides, the CDR3 is TGTGCCAGCAGCTCGGGACTCCCGGCTACGTTACAGTACTTC.

The chain combines TRBV5-4 with TRBJ2-5; 11 nucleotides agree with TRBD1. The better agreement between TRBJ2-7 and the DNA end casts doubt on the J call. CDR3 length equals 15 residues. Per the germline V gene, CDR1 is SGHNT and CDR2 is YYREEE (reference sequence). CDR3 amino acids: CASRLGDRGSYEQYF. The CDR3 coding sequence is TGTGCCAGCAGGCTGGGGGACAGGGGGTCCTACGAGCAGTACTTC.

V usage is TRBV5-1 and J usage is TRBJ1-1, with D unclear. CDR1 SGHRS and CDR2 YFSETQ come from the germline V gene. CDR3 length: 15 amino acids. V dropped 4 bases and J dropped 0 bases, with 13 bases sitting between them. CDR3 region: CASSPTPEVNTEAFF. The CDR3 DNA reads TGCGCCAGCAGCCCGACCCCAGAGGTGAACACTGAAGCTTTCTTT.